The rows below give T cell receptor beta chains drawn from one sample of a study of identifying expanded T cells in peripheral blood. Produced via immunoSEQ multiplex PCR; TCRdb's table is partial and in-frame only. The table records fewer than 85,000 clones, around 89% of them present only once. Source material: blood. The receptors stem from a person aged 18-69 years in good health. The CDR3 runs from the conserved cysteine through the conserved F or W. Size is stated for part of the rows, as once, few or many counts, or as a class when the clone is expanded.

V gene	J gene	clone size	CDR3 protein
TRBV15	TRBJ2-2	NA	CATSSGGLAGGGELFF
TRBV25-1	TRBJ1-4	NA	CASSGSGAANEKLFF
TRBV28	TRBJ2-1	NA	CASSSSGSISYNEQFF
TRBV27	TRBJ2-7	NA	CASSFSRPYGEQYF
TRBV18	TRBJ2-1	NA	CASSPPGLGIEQFF
TRBV11-2	TRBJ2-7	NA	CASSLEYGSSYEQYF
TRBV7-2	TRBJ1-1	few	CASSLVRRQGATEAFF
TRBV10-2	TRBJ2-1	NA	CASIGPGLAGGSSYNEQFF
TRBV6-6	TRBJ1-2	NA	CASTSGRGNYGYTF
TRBV6-6	TRBJ1-5	NA	CASSALGGQPQHF
TRBV28	TRBJ2-2	NA	CASSLIRDGHTGELFF
TRBV5-1	TRBJ2-7	NA	CASSASGYEQYF
TRBV2	TRBJ1-2	few	CASRVVRWYTF
TRBV5-1	TRBJ2-1	NA	CASSLVGGSSYNEQFF
TRBV7-9	TRBJ1-1	NA	CASSLPGGTEAFF
TRBV6-5	TRBJ2-1	NA	CASSSDPYNEQFF
TRBV15	TRBJ2-7	NA	CATSASGFGQYF
TRBV7-2	TRBJ2-3	NA	CASSRIISGGPVKDTQYF
TRBV18	TRBJ1-3	NA	CASSPARENTIYF
TRBV6-5	TRBJ2-7	NA	CASSPGQGGYEQYF
TRBV2	TRBJ2-1	once	CASIRRGTPTYNEQFF
TRBV11-2	TRBJ2-5	NA	CASSVGPFQETQYF
TRBV29-1	TRBJ2-7	once	CSVGTGGTLREQYF
TRBV6-5	TRBJ1-5	NA	CASTLDRALHQPQHF
TRBV7-2	TRBJ2-5	NA	CASSDQGGETQYF
TRBV5-4	TRBJ1-6	few	CASSQRQGGSYNSPLHF
TRBV28	TRBJ2-1	NA	CASPPDSSVDLGYNEQFF